The clone carrying this T cell receptor (beta chain) was found many times. This record comes from a study of T cells in Graves' hyperthyroidism and ophthalmopathy. CDR3 size: 17 residues. Germline assignment: CDR1 MNHEY and CDR2 SVGAGI. V was pared by 7 bases and J by 3 bases, with 21 bases between. TCR beta CDR3 regions were amplified from RNA transcripts. A first-round RT-PCR of the TCR CDR3 used the HTBI primer set. TCRdb re-called the multiplex PCR reads through MiXCR, storing one row per CDR3 protein. The table shows roughly 93,000 distinct CDR3 sequences, with approximately 39% occurring only once.

J is TRBJ2-2 and V is TRBV6-5; D gene ambiguous. Input material: peripheral blood or thyroid tissue (not recorded which). This receptor was identified in a woman aged 30 to 39 with Graves' hyperthyroidism. The CDR3 loop reads CASTGLLHFLDTGELFF. DNA for the CDR3: TGTGCCAGCACCGGGCTCCTCCATTTTTTGGACACCGGGGAGCTGTTTTTT.